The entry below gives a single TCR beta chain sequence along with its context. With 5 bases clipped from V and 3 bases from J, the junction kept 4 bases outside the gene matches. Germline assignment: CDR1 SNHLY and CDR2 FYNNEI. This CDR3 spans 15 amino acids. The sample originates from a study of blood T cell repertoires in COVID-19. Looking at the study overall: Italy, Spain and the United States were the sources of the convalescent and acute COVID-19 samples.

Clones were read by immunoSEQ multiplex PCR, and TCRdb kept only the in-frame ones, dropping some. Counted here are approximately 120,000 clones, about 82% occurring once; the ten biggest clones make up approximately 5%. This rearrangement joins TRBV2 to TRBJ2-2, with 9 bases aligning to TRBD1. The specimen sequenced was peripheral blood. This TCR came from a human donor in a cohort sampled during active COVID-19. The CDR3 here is CASSKRQGDTGELFF. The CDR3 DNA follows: TGTGCCAGCAGTAAAAGACAGGGGGACACCGGGGAGCTGTTTTTT.